Listed below are T cell receptor beta chains from one sample, sequenced in a study of blood T cell repertoires in COVID-19. Assay used: immunoSEQ multiplex PCR; TCRdb lists only in-frame clones, some missing. The data hold around 250,000 clones, with over 80% observed a single time. Sequences were obtained from PBMCs or T cells enriched from blood (not recorded which). Receptor source: a man aged 50-59 years who had been exposed to COVID-19. Both conserved end residues are trimmed from each CDR3. Size tells how often a clone was seen (once, few, many) or the class of an expanded clone, and some rows leave it out.

.	TRBV28	TRBJ1-2	ASSFRGKGAGGYT
.	TRBV25-1	TRBJ1-4	ASTPGGSANEKLF
.	TRBV28	TRBJ1-6	ASSWDRDSPLH
.	TRBV21-1	TRBJ1-1	AIRRGPVNTEAF
.	TRBV7-8	TRBJ1-1	ASSSRRGRMNTEAF
.	TRBV11-2	TRBJ1-3	ASSLVYSGNTIY
.	TRBV7-3	TRBJ2-2	ASRTGSNTGELF
.	TRBV3-1/TRBV3-2	TRBJ2-5	ASSQGLLQETQY
once	TRBV6-1	TRBJ1-5	ASSEDPGYQPQH
.	TRBV5-1	TRBJ1-5	ASSVLGGQPQH